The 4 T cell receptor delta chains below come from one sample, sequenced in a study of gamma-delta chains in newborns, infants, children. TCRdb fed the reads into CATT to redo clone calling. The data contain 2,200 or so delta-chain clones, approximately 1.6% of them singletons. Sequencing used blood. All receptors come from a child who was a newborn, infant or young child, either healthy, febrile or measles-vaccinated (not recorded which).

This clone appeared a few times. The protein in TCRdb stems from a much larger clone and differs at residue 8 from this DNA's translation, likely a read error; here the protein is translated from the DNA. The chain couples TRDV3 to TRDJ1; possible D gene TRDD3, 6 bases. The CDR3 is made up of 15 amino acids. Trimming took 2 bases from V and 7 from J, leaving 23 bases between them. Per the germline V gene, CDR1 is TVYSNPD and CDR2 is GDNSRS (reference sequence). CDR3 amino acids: CAFVKRTSTGRKLIF. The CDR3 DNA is TGTGCCTTTGTCAAGCGAACGAGTACTGGGCGTAAACTCATCTTT.

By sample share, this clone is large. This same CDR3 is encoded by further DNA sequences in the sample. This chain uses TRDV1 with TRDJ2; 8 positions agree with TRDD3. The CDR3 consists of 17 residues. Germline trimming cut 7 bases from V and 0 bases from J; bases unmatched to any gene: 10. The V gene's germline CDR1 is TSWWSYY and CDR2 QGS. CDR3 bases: TGTGCTCTTGTGCGCTGGGGATACTGGCCTTTGACAGCACAACTCTTCTTT. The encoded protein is CALVRWGYWPLTAQLFF.

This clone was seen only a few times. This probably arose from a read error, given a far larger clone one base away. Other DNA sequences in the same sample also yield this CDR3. CDR3 sequence (DNA): TGTGCTCTTGGGGGACTTCCGTGGGGGATACGTATCAAGCCGGGTGAACTCATCTTT. Translation: CALGGLPWGIRIKPGELIF. J is TRDJ1 and V is TRDV1, with 11 bases matching TRDD3. V was clipped by 4 bases and J by 9 bases; unmatched bases: 22. CDR1 is TSWWSYY, CDR2 QGS, per germline. The length of the CDR3 is 19 residues.

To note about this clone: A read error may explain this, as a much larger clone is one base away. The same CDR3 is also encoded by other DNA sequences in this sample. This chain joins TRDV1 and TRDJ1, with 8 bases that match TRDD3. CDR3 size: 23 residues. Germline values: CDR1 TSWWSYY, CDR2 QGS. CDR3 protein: CALGETFQQRCGLGIQYTDKLIF. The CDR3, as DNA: TGCGCTCTTGGGGAGACCTTCCAACAGAGGTGTGGTCTGGGGATACAGTACACCGATAAACTCATCTTT.